This T cell receptor beta chain was sequenced in a study of regulatory T cells in long-lasting Graves disease. Whole-study findings and limits: When disease was persistent, TRBV28, TRBJ1-2 and TRBJ2-5 were the favored segments.

Building of the TCR beta libraries involved iRepertoire HTBI primers and Arm-PCR of CDR3 regions. TCRdb re-derived calls from the multiplex PCR reads in MiXCR, one entry per CDR3 protein. This sample yields 400,000 to 500,000 distinct CDR3 sequences, of which around 15% are seen a single time; about 23% belongs to the top ten. Time point defined: newly diagnosed GD, antithyroid drugs for less than 3 months. The TCR library was made from RNA extracted from PBMCs. This clonotype was seen ten or more times. Its cognate antigen is unknown. Germline V gene data show CDR1 as SNHLY and CDR2 as FYNNEI. Trimming pared 10 bases from V and 6 bases from J, leaving 24 bases between. The CDR3 has 16 amino acids. The same sample was also used in a study of T cells in Graves' hyperthyroidism and ophthalmopathy.

The material sequenced was peripheral blood mononuclear cells (PBMCs), taken at new diagnosis, from a patient treated with antithyroid drugs. This chain uses TRBV2 with TRBJ2-2; TRBD2 might be the D (5 bases). This receptor was identified in a woman aged 18-29 years with Graves disease. The CDR3 coding sequence is TGTGCCACGAGGGTCGGGCGACACATGGCACCCGGGGAGCTGTTTTTT. The encoded protein is CATRVGRHMAPGELFF.